One sample yielded the 6 T cell receptor beta chains listed below, sequenced in a study of blood T cell repertoires in COVID-19. TCRdb keeps only in-frame clones here, not all; method: immunoSEQ multiplex PCR. Seen here are approximately 240,000 clones, more than 80% observed once, and the top ten hold about 3%. The source material was PBMCs or T cells enriched from blood (not recorded which). These TCRs come from a woman aged 18-30 years in a cohort exposed to, infected with or recovered from COVID-19 (not recorded which).

The rearrangement uses TRBV25-1 and TRBJ2-7, with D perhaps matching TRBD1 (6 bases). CDR3 length: 13 residues. Trimming stripped 4 bases from V and 1 base from J, with 8 bases between. Looked up from germline, CDR1 is MGHDK and CDR2 is SYGVNS. As DNA, the CDR3 is TGTGCCAGCAGTGTAACAGGGTCCTACGAGCAGTACTTC. It specifies CASSVTGSYEQYF.

This clone has just a few counts. The chain carries TRBV9 and TRBJ1-6; perhaps TRBD1 as D (5 bases). Trimming shortened V by 4 bases and J by 6 bases, and 8 bases separated the two germline ends. CDR3 length equals 13 residues. Germline CDR1 is SGDLS and CDR2 is YYNGEE. This CDR3 reads CASSTGPNSPLHF. In DNA form, the CDR3 reads TGTGCCAGCAGCACAGGCCCTAATTCACCCCTCCACTTT.

The genes are TRBV19 and TRBJ1-6, with 8 bases lining up with TRBD1. V trimming: 5 bases; J trimming: 2 bases; junction bases outside the gene matches: 5. CDR1 and CDR2 from the germline V gene are LNHDA and SQIVND (reference sequence). CDR3 length equals 16 residues. The CDR3 region is CASSPQQGAYNSPLHF. As DNA, the CDR3 is TGTGCCAGTAGTCCGCAACAGGGGGCCTATAATTCACCCCTCCACTTT.

This chain links TRBV3-1 (or the pseudogene TRBV3-2) with TRBJ2-1, with D uncertain. CDR3 length equals 15 residues. V dropped 2 bases and J dropped 9 bases, with 17 bases sitting between them. CDR1 and CDR2 from the germline V gene are LGHDT and YNNKEL (reference sequence). CDR3 protein: CASSQRPGFSSEQFF. The CDR3 DNA follows: TGTGCCAGCAGCCAAAGACCCGGCTTTAGCAGTGAGCAGTTCTTC.

The genes are TRBV11-3 and TRBJ2-1; the match to TRBD1 covers 8 bases. J lost 4 bases, V lost 0 bases, and 2 bases had no gene match. This CDR3 is built from 15 residues. CDR1 SGHNT and CDR2 YENEEA come from the germline V gene. The CDR3 here is CASSLEGQAYNEQFF. CDR3 nucleotides: TGTGCCAGCAGCTTAGAGGGACAGGCTTACAATGAGCAGTTCTTC. Full variable domain (rest looked up from reference TRBV11-3 and TRBJ2-1): EAGVVQSPRYKIIEKKQPVAFWCNPISGHNTLYWYLQNLGQGPELLIRYENEEAVDDSQLPKDRFSAERLKGVDSTLKIQPAELGDSAVYLCASSLEGQAYNEQFFGPGTRLTVL.

The chain couples TRBV5-1 to TRBJ1-1; 8 bases agree with TRBD1. CDR3 length equals 13 residues. The trim removed 4 bases at V and 5 bases at J, leaving 4 bases unmatched. Germline V gives CDR1 SGHRS, CDR2 YFSETQ. The CDR3 DNA follows: TGCGCCAGCAGCCCAGGGGGCCAGACTGAAGCTTTCTTT. It specifies CASSPGGQTEAFF.